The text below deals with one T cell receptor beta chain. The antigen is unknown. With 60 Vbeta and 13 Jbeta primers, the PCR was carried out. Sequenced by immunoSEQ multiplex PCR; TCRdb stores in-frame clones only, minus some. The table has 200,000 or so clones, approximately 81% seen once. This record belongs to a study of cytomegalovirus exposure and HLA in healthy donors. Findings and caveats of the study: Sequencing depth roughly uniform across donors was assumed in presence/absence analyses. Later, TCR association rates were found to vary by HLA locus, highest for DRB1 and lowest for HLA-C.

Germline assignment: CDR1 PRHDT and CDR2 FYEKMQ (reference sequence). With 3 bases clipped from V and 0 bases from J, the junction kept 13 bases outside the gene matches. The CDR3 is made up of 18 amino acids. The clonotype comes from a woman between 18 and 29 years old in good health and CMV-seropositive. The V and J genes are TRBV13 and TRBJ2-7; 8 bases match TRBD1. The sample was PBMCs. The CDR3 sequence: CASSFLMGPTGASYEQYF. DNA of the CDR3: TGTGCCAGCAGCTTTTTGATGGGGCCGACAGGGGCCTCCTACGAGCAGTACTTC.